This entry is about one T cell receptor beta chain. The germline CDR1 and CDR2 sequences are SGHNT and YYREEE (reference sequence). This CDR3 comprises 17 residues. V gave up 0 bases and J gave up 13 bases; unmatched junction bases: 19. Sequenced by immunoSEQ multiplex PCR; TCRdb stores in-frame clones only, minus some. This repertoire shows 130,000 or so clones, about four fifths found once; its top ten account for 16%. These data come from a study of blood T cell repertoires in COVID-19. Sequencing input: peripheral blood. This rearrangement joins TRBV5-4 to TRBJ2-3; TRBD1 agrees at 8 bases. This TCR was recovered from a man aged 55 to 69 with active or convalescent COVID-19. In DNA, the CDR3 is TGTGCCAGCAGCTTGGGGTCGGGCAGGGGGCTCCTCAAGGGCGAGTATTTT. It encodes CASSLGSGRGLLKGEYF.